The 12 T cell receptor beta chains in this list originate from one sample, sequenced in a study of memory CD4+ T cells and cytomegalovirus serostatus. The sort gate was single viable CD3+CD4+CD8-CD45RO+ cells for memory CD4+ T cells. Clones were read by immunoSEQ multiplex PCR, and TCRdb kept only the in-frame ones, dropping some. The profile shows roughly 45,000 clones, over 70% of them singletons. The specimen sequenced was memory CD4+ T cells from blood. The receptors here all came from an adult in good health and CMV-seronegative.

Details on this clone: Mismatch with germline at one junction end may stem from a read error. The V and J genes are TRBV11-2 and TRBJ2-7, with 9 bases aligning to TRBD2. The CDR3 runs 16 residues. Germline V gene lookup returns CDR1 SGHAT and CDR2 FQNNGV. The CDR3 region has the DNA TGTGCCAGCAGCAGGGGGCGGGGGGGCCTTTCCTTCGAGCAGTACTTC. It encodes CASSRGRGGLSFEQYF.

The chain links TRBV2 to TRBJ2-3; D gene ambiguous. The V gene lost 3 bases and the J gene lost 0 bases, with 10 bases spanning the gap. Germline V gene lookup returns CDR1 SNHLY and CDR2 FYNNEI. This CDR3 contains 15 residues. CDR3 nucleotides: TGTGCCAGCAGTGATTCGGTAATAAGCACAGATACGCAGTATTTT. This sequence encodes CASSDSVISTDTQYF.

The V call is TRBV2, the J call TRBJ1-5, with a weak D call TRBD1 (5 bases). V was clipped by 5 bases and J by 0 bases, with 17 bases between them. Per the germline V gene, CDR1 is SNHLY and CDR2 is FYNNEI. The CDR3 covers 17 residues. The CDR3 loop is CASSRTLVGVSNQPQHF. The CDR3 region has the DNA TGTGCCAGCAGTAGGACACTCGTTGGGGTTAGCAATCAGCCCCAGCATTTT.

The V call is TRBV2, the J call TRBJ1-6; D is unclear. From germline, CDR1 is SNHLY and CDR2 FYNNEI. The V and J ends lost 5 bases and 9 bases respectively, with 11 bases between them. The CDR3 spans 13 residues. In DNA form, the CDR3 reads TGTGCCAGCAGTTCTAGGATCCCTTCACCCCTCCACTTT. Residues: CASSSRIPSPLHF. Full variable domain (missing parts from reference TRBV2 and TRBJ1-6): EPEVTQTPSHQVTQMGQEVILRCVPISNHLYFYWYRQILGQKVEFLVSFYNNEISEKSEIFDDQFSVERPDGSNFTLKIRSTKLEDSAMYFCASSSRIPSPLHFGNGTRLTVT.

The chain joins TRBV7-3 to TRBJ1-2; 12 bases map to TRBD1. The CDR3 is 15 residues long. V was clipped by 5 bases and J by 7 bases; unmatched bases: 8. The germline V gene encodes CDR1 SGHTA and CDR2 FQGTGA. CDR3: CASSLGTGGAGGYTF. The CDR3, as DNA: TGTGCCAGCAGCCTCGGGACAGGGGGCGCGGGTGGCTACACCTTC.

The chain combines TRBV7-6 with TRBJ2-7; D is unresolved. V was shortened by 4 bases and J by 3 bases, with 7 bases between the two germline ends. The CDR3 covers 12 residues. Germline V gene lookup returns CDR1 SGHVS and CDR2 FNYEAQ. As DNA, the CDR3 is TGTGCCAGCAGCTCGGACGGCTACGAGCAGTACTTC. The encoded protein is CASSSDGYEQYF.

The chain uses TRBV27 and TRBJ2-1, with TRBD2 matching over 15 bases. J gave up 6 bases and V 5 bases, and 14 bases lay outside the gene matches. The CDR3 runs to 19 residues. The germline V gene encodes CDR1 MNHEY and CDR2 SMNVEV (reference sequence). DNA for the CDR3: TGTGCCAGCAGTCCGTGGACTAGCGGGGGGGCCCGGGCCAGCAATGAGCAGTTCTTC. Translated, it gives CASSPWTSGGARASNEQFF.

This clone showed up just a few times. The chain links TRBV7-8 to TRBJ1-1; D is ambiguous. There are 12 residues in the CDR3. Between the trimmed V and J ends, which lost 5 bases and 3 bases, there was a span of 7 bases. Germline assignment: CDR1 SGHVS and CDR2 FQNEAQ. CDR3 in amino acids: CASSEDDTEAFF. The CDR3 DNA reads TGTGCCAGCAGCGAGGACGACACTGAAGCTTTCTTT.

The chain links TRBV4-1 to TRBJ2-5; D possibly corresponds to TRBD2 (5 bases). V shed 2 bases and J shed 1 base, with 17 bases lying between them. The CDR3 sequence is 17 residues long. CDR1 is MGHRA and CDR2 is YSYEKL in the germline V gene. CDR3 sequence (DNA): TGCGCCAGCAGCCAAACTCCCTCGGGGAATAGCCAAGAGACCCAGTACTTC. Protein: CASSQTPSGNSQETQYF.

This chain links TRBV9 with TRBJ2-1, with a tentative D call TRBD2 (5 bases). Trimming took off 4 bases at V and 8 bases at J, with 13 bases between the two ends. This CDR3 is 13 amino acids long. Germline lookup yields CDR1 SGDLS and CDR2 YYNGEE. The DNA for the CDR3 is TGTGCCAGCAGCCCCCACCCGCGGGATGAGCAGTTCTTC. Amino acids: CASSPHPRDEQFF. Full variable domain (rest looked up from reference TRBV9 and TRBJ2-1): DSGVTQTPKHLITATGQRVTLRCSPRSGDLSVYWYQQSLDQGLQFLIQYYNGEERAKGNILERFSAQQFPDLHSELNLSSLELGDSALYFCASSPHPRDEQFFGPGTRLTVL.

V usage is TRBV6-1 and J usage is TRBJ1-3; a weak D match, TRBD1 (6 bases). In germline, CDR1 is MNHNS, CDR2 SASEGT. CDR3 length equals 17 residues. Trimming removed 2 bases at V and 0 bases at J, with 14 bases between. CDR3 nucleotide sequence: TGTGCCAGCAGTGAACGGAGGGGGGCTTCCTCTGGAAACACCATATATTTT. Encoded protein: CASSERRGASSGNTIYF.

The rearrangement joins TRBV20-1 to TRBJ1-2; D ambiguous. The ends were cut back, 4 bases at V and 4 bases at J, with 7 bases in the middle. CDR1 and CDR2 from the germline V gene are DFQATT and SNEGSKA (reference sequence). The CDR3 sequence is 11 residues long. This chain's CDR3 is CSANSLYGYTF. The CDR3 coding sequence is TGCAGTGCTAACAGCCTCTATGGCTACACCTTC.